This TCR beta chain was profiled in a study of T cell changes during pregnancy in multiple sclerosis. Using immunoSEQ multiplex PCR, the repertoire was profiled, and TCRdb retains in-frame clones only, with some absent. The sample yields about 47,000 clones, about 91% seen once. The CDR3 extends over 14 amino acids. Germline CDR1 is MRHNA and CDR2 is SNTAGT. The V end was cut by 0 bases, the J end by 7 bases, with 12 bases between. The chain is built from TRBV6-4 and TRBJ2-5, with D possibly matching TRBD1 (5 bases). This material consisted of peripheral blood, taken in the third trimester of pregnancy. The receptor was isolated from a female donor with multiple sclerosis, enrolled in a pregnancy study. In DNA, the CDR3 is TGTGCCAGCAGTGACTCCCCGGGTACAGGGACCCAGTACTTC. Its protein product is CASSDSPGTGTQYF.